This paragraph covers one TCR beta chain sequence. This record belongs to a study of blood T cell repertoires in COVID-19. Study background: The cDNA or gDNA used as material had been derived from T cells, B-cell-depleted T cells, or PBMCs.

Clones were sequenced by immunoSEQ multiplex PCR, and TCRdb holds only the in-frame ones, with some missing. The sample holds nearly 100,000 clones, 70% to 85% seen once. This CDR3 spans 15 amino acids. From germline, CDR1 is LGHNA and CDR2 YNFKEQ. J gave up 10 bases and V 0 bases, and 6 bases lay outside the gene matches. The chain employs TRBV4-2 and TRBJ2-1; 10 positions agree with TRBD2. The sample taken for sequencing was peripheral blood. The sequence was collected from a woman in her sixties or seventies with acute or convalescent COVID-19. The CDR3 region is CASSQELAGTREQFF. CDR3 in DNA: TGTGCCAGCAGCCAAGAACTAGCGGGGACCAGAGAGCAGTTCTTC.